These T cell receptor beta chains were read from a single sample in a study of CD8 T cells in Susac syndrome. TCRdb passed the immunoSEQ multiplex PCR reads through MiXCR, listing each CDR3 protein once. The sample contains 150,000 to 200,000 distinct CDR3 sequences, roughly 94% of which appear only once. The sample consisted of CD4+ T cells from PBMCs. The receptors shown here come from a human donor with Susac syndrome. CDR3s include the opening cysteine and the closing phenylalanine or tryptophan. The D gene is left open where the match is weak. Size tells how often a clone was seen (once, few, many) or the class of an expanded clone, and some rows leave it out.

clone_size: .; j_call: TRBJ2-5; v_call: TRBV20-1; d_call: .; cdr3_nt: TGCAGTGCTAGCGGGAAAAACCAAGAGACCCAGTACTTC; cdr3_aa: CSASGKNQETQYF
clone_size: .; j_call: TRBJ1-5; v_call: TRBV19; d_call: TRBD1; cdr3_nt: TGTGCCAGTACTAGGACAGGGTTTCTTTACAATCAGCCCCAGCATTTT; cdr3_aa: CASTRTGFLYNQPQHF
clone_size: once; j_call: TRBJ2-6; v_call: TRBV2; d_call: TRBD1; cdr3_nt: TGTGCCAGCAGTGACCGGGACAGGGAAAACCTGACTTTC; cdr3_aa: CASSDRDRENLTF
clone_size: .; j_call: TRBJ1-3; v_call: TRBV29-1; d_call: .; cdr3_nt: TGCAGCGTTGAAAACATCGATGGCGTAATCTCTGGAAACACCATATATTTT; cdr3_aa: CSVENIDGVISGNTIYF
clone_size: few; j_call: TRBJ2-5; v_call: TRBV12-3/TRBV12-4; d_call: TRBD1; cdr3_nt: TGTGCCAGCAGCCTCAATGGACAGGCCAAAGAGACCCAGTACTTC; cdr3_aa: CASSLNGQAKETQYF
clone_size: .; j_call: TRBJ1-2; v_call: TRBV30; d_call: TRBD1; cdr3_nt: TGTGCCTGGAGTGTGAGGCGTCGGACAGGGGAGGTTGGCTACACCTTC; cdr3_aa: CAWSVRRRTGEVGYTF
clone_size: once; j_call: TRBJ2-3; v_call: TRBV7-6; d_call: TRBD2; cdr3_nt: TGTGCCAGCAGCTCGTCTCCCGGGACTACAAAAGATACGCAGTATTTT; cdr3_aa: CASSSSPGTTKDTQYF
clone_size: .; j_call: TRBJ2-5; v_call: TRBV5-1; d_call: .; cdr3_nt: TGCGCCAGCAGCTTGGCTTCCCAGGGGTACCAAGAGACCCAGTACTTC; cdr3_aa: CASSLASQGYQETQYF
clone_size: .; j_call: TRBJ2-3; v_call: TRBV6-2/TRBV6-3; d_call: TRBD2; cdr3_nt: TGTGCCAGCAGTTACTTCGCTAGCGGGGCACTCTACACAGATACGCAGTATTTT; cdr3_aa: CASSYFASGALYTDTQYF
clone_size: once; j_call: TRBJ2-7; v_call: TRBV20-1; d_call: .; cdr3_nt: TGCAGTGCGCCACCTAGCGTCCCCACCTACGAGCAGTACTTC; cdr3_aa: CSAPPSVPTYEQYF
clone_size: .; j_call: TRBJ1-1; v_call: TRBV20-1; d_call: TRBD1; cdr3_nt: TGCAGTGCTAGAATGGGACAGGGCACTGAAGCTTTCTTT; cdr3_aa: CSARMGQGTEAFF
clone_size: .; j_call: TRBJ2-2; v_call: TRBV29-1; d_call: TRBD2; cdr3_nt: TGCAGCGGCGGACTAGCGGGAGGAAGTGGGGGGGAGCTGTTTTTT; cdr3_aa: CSGGLAGGSGGELFF
clone_size: once; j_call: TRBJ1-2; v_call: TRBV3-1; d_call: TRBD1; cdr3_nt: TGTGCCAGCAGCTCCTCGGACAGGGGAGGGGGCTACACCTTC; cdr3_aa: CASSSSDRGGGYTF
clone_size: once; j_call: TRBJ2-7; v_call: TRBV9; d_call: .; cdr3_nt: TGTGCCAGCAGCCAAAGGCCAGACTACGAGCAGTACTTC; cdr3_aa: CASSQRPDYEQYF
clone_size: .; j_call: TRBJ1-5; v_call: TRBV6-6; d_call: .; cdr3_nt: TGTGCCAGCACCAGAGATCAGCCCCAGCATTTT; cdr3_aa: CASTRDQPQHF
clone_size: .; j_call: TRBJ2-5; v_call: TRBV4-2; d_call: TRBD2; cdr3_nt: TGTGCCAGCAGCCAAGATTGGGTAGCGGGAGCTCAAGAGACCCAGTACTTC; cdr3_aa: CASSQDWVAGAQETQYF
clone_size: .; j_call: TRBJ2-1; v_call: TRBV19; d_call: TRBD2; cdr3_nt: TGTGCCAGTAACTCGGCGGGAGGGCCCAGGAATGAGCAGTTCTTC; cdr3_aa: CASNSAGGPRNEQFF
clone_size: .; j_call: TRBJ1-1; v_call: TRBV12-3/TRBV12-4; d_call: .; cdr3_nt: TGTGCCAGCAGACCAGGGAGGATGAGCACTGAAGCTTTCTTT; cdr3_aa: CASRPGRMSTEAFF
clone_size: .; j_call: TRBJ1-5; v_call: TRBV19; d_call: .; cdr3_nt: TGTGCCAGTAGTATCCAGACAGGTAGCAATCAGCCCCAGCATTTT; cdr3_aa: CASSIQTGSNQPQHF
clone_size: .; j_call: TRBJ2-7; v_call: TRBV6-5; d_call: .; cdr3_nt: TGTGCCAGCAGCCCTAACAGGGACGAGCAGTACTTC; cdr3_aa: CASSPNRDEQYF
clone_size: .; j_call: TRBJ2-3; v_call: TRBV20-1; d_call: .; cdr3_nt: TGCAGCGCTGGGTCTTCTGTCACAGATACGCAGTATTTT; cdr3_aa: CSAGSSVTDTQYF
clone_size: .; j_call: TRBJ1-1; v_call: TRBV5-4; d_call: TRBD1; cdr3_nt: TGTGCCAGCAGCTTGGGGGACAGGAACACTGAAGCTTTCTTT; cdr3_aa: CASSLGDRNTEAFF